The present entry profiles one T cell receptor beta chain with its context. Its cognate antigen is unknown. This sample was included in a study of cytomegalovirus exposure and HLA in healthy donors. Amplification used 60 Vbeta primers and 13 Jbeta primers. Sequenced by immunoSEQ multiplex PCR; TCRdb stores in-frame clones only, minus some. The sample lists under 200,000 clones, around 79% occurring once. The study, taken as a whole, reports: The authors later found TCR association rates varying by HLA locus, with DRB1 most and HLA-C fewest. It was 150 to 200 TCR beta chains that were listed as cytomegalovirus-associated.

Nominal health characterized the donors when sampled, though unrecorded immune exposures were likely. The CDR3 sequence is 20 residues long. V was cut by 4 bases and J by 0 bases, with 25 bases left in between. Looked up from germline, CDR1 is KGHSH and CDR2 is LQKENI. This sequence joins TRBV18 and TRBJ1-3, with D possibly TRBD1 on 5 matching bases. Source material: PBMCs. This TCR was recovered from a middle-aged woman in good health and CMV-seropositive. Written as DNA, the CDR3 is TGTGCCAGCTCACAGATGAGGACATCGACCCTCTATTTCTCTGGAAACACCATATATTTT. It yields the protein CASSQMRTSTLYFSGNTIYF.